This T cell receptor (beta chain) emerged from a study of blood T cell repertoires in COVID-19 (dated by TCRdb to 2020 to 2021). In the study overall: Samples from collaborators originated in the United States, Italy and Spain and spanned both the acute and convalescent phases of COVID-19. The prospective study material was composed of cDNA or gDNA derived from T cells, B-cell-depleted T cells, or PBMCs. Deeply sampled blood TCRbeta repertoires from subjects exposed to, actively infected with, or recovered from COVID-19 were included in the dataset. The repertoires were released in a freely available public database intended as a resource for research on the immune response to SARS-CoV-2. Samples were obtained from the ongoing ImmuneRACE study (first 160 participants) and from over 1,000 subjects provided by 6 global collaborators. Sample metadata almost always included a de-identified subject ID, COVID-19 status, age in years and sex. Where available, HLA class I and class II types were taken from metadata supplied by the sample provider and were not determined by assay-based typing. Points the paper makes about the study in general: Clinical and demographic metadata were provided uncurated, with the amount varying by source and participant.

From cysteine to phenylalanine, the CDR3 is 17 amino acids long. Of all the DNA, just the CDR3 is kept, 51 bases in frame from base 1. Trimming leaves V shorter by 6 bases and J shorter by 4 bases, with the junction holding 16 bases beyond the gene matches. CDR1 and CDR2 are drawn from the germline V gene: ENHRY, SYGVKD. As to this clone: It lacks a known antigen. No much larger clonotype is one base removed from it; base qualities were not supplied.

The immunoSEQ Assay, a bias-controlled multiplex PCR, was used to amplify TCRbeta CDR3 regions from genomic DNA. The authors' pipeline ran thus. The number of nucleated cells in each sample was estimated by amplification of reference gene primers within the assay. To quantify the absolute abundance of each unique TCRbeta CDR3 rearrangement, sequence reads were collapsed and filtered. Productive Simpson clonality was computed per sample as the square root of Simpson's diversity index over productive rearrangements. As stored in TCRdb, this immuneACCESS dataset retains in-frame rearrangements with V and J assigned. A fraction of the clones does not appear; measured against another copy, unresolved V genes explain less than half of the discrepancy, and the remainder lacks a known reason. The V and J calls and clone size were taken over from that table, and D and trimming were inferred from the DNA. A total of over 90,000 clones appear in this sample, about 86% of them only once. Together, the top ten hold less than 4% of the sample.

Collaborating institutions collected whole blood in K2EDTA tubes following their own protocols. For TCRbeta analysis, collaborator samples were shipped as frozen whole blood, as isolated PBMCs, or as DNA extracted from either sample type. Sequencing was done on a sample of peripheral blood. The TCR originated in a human donor in a cohort sampled during active COVID-19. The V and J segments used are TRBV10-3 and TRBJ1-2; TRBD1 lines up with 8 middle nucleotides. The bases read TGTGCCATCAGACTCGACAGGGGATCCTCCACTAGCTATGGCTACACCTTC. This encodes CAIRLDRGSSTSYGYTF.